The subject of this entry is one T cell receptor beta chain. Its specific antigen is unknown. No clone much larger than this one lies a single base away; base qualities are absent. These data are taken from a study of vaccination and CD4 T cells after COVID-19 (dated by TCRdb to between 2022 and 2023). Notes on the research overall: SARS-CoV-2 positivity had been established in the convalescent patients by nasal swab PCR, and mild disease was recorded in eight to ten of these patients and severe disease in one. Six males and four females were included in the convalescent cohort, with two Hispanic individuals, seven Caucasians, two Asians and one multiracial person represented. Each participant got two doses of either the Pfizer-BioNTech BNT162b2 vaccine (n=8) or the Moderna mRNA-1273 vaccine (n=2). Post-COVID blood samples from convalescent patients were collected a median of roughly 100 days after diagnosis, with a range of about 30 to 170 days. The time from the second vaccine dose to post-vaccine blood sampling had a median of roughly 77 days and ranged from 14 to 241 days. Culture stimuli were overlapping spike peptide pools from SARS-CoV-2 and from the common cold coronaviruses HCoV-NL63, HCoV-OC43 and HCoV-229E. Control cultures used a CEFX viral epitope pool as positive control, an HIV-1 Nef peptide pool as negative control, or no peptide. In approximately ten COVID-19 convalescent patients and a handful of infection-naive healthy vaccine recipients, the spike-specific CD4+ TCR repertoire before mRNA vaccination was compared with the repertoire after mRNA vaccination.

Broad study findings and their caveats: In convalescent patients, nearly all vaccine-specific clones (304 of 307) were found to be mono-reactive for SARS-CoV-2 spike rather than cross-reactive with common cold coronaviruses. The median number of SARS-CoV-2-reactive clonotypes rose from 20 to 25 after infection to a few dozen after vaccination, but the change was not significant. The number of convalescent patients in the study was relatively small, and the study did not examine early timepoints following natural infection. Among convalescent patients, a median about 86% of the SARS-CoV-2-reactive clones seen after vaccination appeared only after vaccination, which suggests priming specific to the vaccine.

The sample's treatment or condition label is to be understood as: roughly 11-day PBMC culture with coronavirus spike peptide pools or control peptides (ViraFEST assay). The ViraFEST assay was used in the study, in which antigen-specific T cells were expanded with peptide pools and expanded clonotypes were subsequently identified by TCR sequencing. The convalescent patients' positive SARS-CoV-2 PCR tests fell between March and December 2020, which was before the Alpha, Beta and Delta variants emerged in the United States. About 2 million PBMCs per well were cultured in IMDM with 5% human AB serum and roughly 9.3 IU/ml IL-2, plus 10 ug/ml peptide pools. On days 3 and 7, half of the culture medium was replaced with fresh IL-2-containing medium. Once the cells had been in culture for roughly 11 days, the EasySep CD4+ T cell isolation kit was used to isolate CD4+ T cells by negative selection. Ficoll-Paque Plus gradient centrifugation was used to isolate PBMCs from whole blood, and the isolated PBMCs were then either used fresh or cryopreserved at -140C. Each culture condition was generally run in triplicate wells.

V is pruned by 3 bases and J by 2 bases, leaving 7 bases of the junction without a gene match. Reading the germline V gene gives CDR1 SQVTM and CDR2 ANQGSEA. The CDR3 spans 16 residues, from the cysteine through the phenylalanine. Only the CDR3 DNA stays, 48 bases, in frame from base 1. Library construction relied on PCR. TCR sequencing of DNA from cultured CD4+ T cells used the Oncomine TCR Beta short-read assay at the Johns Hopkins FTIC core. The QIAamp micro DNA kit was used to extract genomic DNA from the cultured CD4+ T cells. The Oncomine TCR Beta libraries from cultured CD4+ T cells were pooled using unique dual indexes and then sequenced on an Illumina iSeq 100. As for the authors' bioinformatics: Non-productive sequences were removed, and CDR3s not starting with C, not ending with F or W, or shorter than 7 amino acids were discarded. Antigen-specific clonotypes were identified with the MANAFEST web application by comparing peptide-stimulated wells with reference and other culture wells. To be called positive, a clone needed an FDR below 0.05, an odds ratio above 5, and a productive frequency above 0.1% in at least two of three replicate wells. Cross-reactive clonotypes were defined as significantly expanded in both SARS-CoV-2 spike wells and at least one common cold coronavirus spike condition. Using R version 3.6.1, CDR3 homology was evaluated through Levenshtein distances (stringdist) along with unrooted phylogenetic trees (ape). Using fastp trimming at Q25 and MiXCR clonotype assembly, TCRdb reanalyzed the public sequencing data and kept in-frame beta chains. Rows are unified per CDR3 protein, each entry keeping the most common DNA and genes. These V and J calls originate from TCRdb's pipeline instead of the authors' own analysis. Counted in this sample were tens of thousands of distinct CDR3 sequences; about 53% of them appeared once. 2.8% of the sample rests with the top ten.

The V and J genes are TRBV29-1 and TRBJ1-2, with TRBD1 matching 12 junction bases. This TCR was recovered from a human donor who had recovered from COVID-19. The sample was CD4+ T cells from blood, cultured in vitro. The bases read TGCAGCGTTGATGCCGGGACAGGGGGCCGGAACTATGGCTACACCTTC. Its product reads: CSVDAGTGGRNYGYTF.